This T cell receptor (beta chain) was found in a study of blood T cell repertoires in COVID-19. Seattle patient enrollment occurred during active infection, with longitudinal follow-up thereafter. In the source study's methods: Amplifying reference gene primers gave estimates of nucleated cell counts. Produced via immunoSEQ multiplex PCR; TCRdb's table is partial and in-frame only. V, J and clone size are taken as reported in that table, and D and trimming were inferred from the DNA itself. The profile covers about 440,000 clones, with 88% appearing a single time and roughly 12% taken by the ten largest. The CDR3 extends over 18 amino acids. V dropped 0 bases and J dropped 6; count of bases not matched to a gene: 12. CDR1 is LGHDT, CDR2 YNNKEL, per germline (reference sequence).

Input material: peripheral blood. The chain has TRBV3-1 (or the pseudogene TRBV3-2) and TRBJ2-1, with 9 nucleotides matching TRBD2. The TCR comes from a woman aged 45-65 years with COVID-19, enrolled during active disease. CDR3 sequence: CASSQESSGGPGANEQFF. As DNA, the CDR3 is TGTGCCAGCAGCCAAGAGAGTAGCGGGGGCCCCGGGGCCAATGAGCAGTTCTTC.